The present T cell receptor beta chain was sequenced within a study of OX40 agonist ivuxolimab in advanced cancers. Looking at the study overall: Ivuxolimab was an agonistic, fully human IgG2 monoclonal antibody directed against OX40 (CD134), a costimulatory receptor. The monotherapy dose-escalation portion (N ≈ 55 patients) of the phase I ivuxolimab trial is reported in the paper. Partial responses occurred in three dose-escalation patients: two with cutaneous melanoma and one with hepatocellular carcinoma. Prior anti-PD-1, anti-PD-L1 or anti-CTLA-4 therapy was permitted, and approximately 42% of dose-escalation patients had received checkpoint inhibitors. Of the roughly 54 dose-escalation patients, hepatocellular carcinoma was present in approximately 20, melanoma in roughly 15, renal cell carcinoma in 9 and head and neck cancer in 9. The point of sequencing TCRbeta in the periphery was to test whether ivuxolimab changed TCR sequence diversity and drove clonal T-cell expansion. Intravenous ivuxolimab was administered to patients every 2 weeks at six dose levels: 0.01, 0.1, 0.3, 1.5, 3 and 10 mg/kg. In the dose-escalation cohort, about four fifths of patients were male, and the mean age was around 60 years with a range of roughly 20 to 85. Here is what the overall study found, with its caveats: In the 0.1-3.0 mg/kg groups, partial responders were among the patients with the lowest normalized peripheral clonal expansion, particularly in CD8+ T cells. On average, CD8+ T cells showed more expanded clones than CD4+ T cells after ivuxolimab. The antigen specificity of the peripheral T cells that underwent clonal expansion was not determined. At doses of 0.1 to 3.0 mg/kg, clonal expansion of both CD4+ and CD8+ blood T cells was observed from baseline to week 6. Low levels of normalized T-cell clonal expansion were also seen in some patients who did not respond.

The CDR3 holds 14 amino acids from the cysteine to the phenylalanine. Only the CDR3 DNA is retained, 42 bases long and in frame from the first base. Trimming costs V 7 bases and J 1 base, and their ends lie 11 bases apart. The germline V gene supplies CDR1 SQVTM and CDR2 ANQGSEA. Patients with autoimmune disease history or receiving systemic immunosuppression were excluded from the trial. Peripheral blood for TCR sequencing was collected from all dose cohorts at baseline, on cycle 4 day 1, and on cycle 7 day 1. The samples were taken from a phase I, first-in-human, multicenter, open-label dose-escalation trial of ivuxolimab. Adults with locally advanced or metastatic melanoma, renal cell, hepatocellular, or head and neck squamous cell carcinoma were enrolled in the trial. CD4+ and CD8+ T cells were sorted separately from peripheral blood before TCR sequencing. Concerning this clone itself: The specificity of this receptor is unknown. Per-nucleotide qualities are absent, and no much larger clonotype sits a single base away.

To sequence the TCRbeta CDR3 region, genomic DNA was isolated from the sorted cells. The immunoSEQ Assay was used for sequencing of TCRbeta CDR3 regions. Sourced from immuneACCESS, this table was stored by TCRdb with only in-frame sequences that have V and J called. A share of the clones is absent; for the studies checked, an unresolved V gene accounts for under half, and the remainder has no known explanation. In all, the sample holds about 31,000 clones, and around 80% of those were seen once. Less than 25% of the sample belongs to the ten largest clones. Specimen: CD4+ or CD8+ T cells sorted from blood, collected in a trial of the OX40 agonist ivuxolimab. Rearrangement joined TRBV29-1 to TRBJ2-6; a tentative D call is TRBD1 (6 bases match). The source of this sequence is an adult with an advanced solid tumor such as melanoma, head and neck, liver or kidney cancer. The CDR3 loop reads CSADTGSGANVLTF. The bases are TGCAGCGCCGATACAGGGTCTGGGGCCAACGTCCTGACTTTC.